This T cell receptor (beta chain) stems from a study of radiotherapy plus CTLA-4 blockade in lung cancer. Findings and limits, study-wide: Radiotherapy with ipilimumab was followed by blood expansion of tumor-derived clones.

Germline values: CDR1 PRHDT, CDR2 FYEKMQ (reference sequence). The CDR3 is 13 amino acids. After removal of 5 bases from V and 6 bases from J, the junction contained 6 bases not matched to a gene. Treatment of patients with chemo-refractory metastatic non-small-cell lung cancer consisted of focal radiation plus CTLA-4 blockade with ipilimumab. Method: immunoSEQ multiplex PCR; TCRdb's copy keeps in-frame clones and lacks some. The table lists approximately 47,000 clones, approximately 78% of them singletons. Concerning this clone itself: Its antigen is not known.

This rearrangement joins TRBV13 to TRBJ2-7, with 8 bases matching TRBD1. The clonotype was recovered from a human donor with non-small cell lung cancer who had stable disease on radiotherapy plus ipilimumab. The material sequenced was peripheral blood, taken from a patient treated with radiotherapy plus ipilimumab. This CDR3 is CASSQTGAAEQYF. The CDR3 DNA follows: TGTGCCAGCAGCCAGACAGGGGCCGCCGAGCAGTACTTC.